What follows is one T cell receptor (beta chain) and its context. This entry comes from a study of blood T cell repertoires in COVID-19. Study summary: Sites in the United States, Italy and Spain provided acute and convalescent COVID-19 samples. From T cells, B-cell-depleted T cells, or PBMCs came the material, which was cDNA or gDNA.

V trimming: 9 bases; J trimming: 3 bases; junction bases outside the gene matches: 11. Looked up from germline, CDR1 is LNHDA and CDR2 is SQIVND (reference sequence). CDR3 length equals 16 residues. Per the original methods: From reference gene primer amplification, estimates of nucleated cell counts were derived. Assay: immunoSEQ multiplex PCR; the TCRdb copy retains only in-frame clones and omits some. V and J calls and clone size come straight from that table; D and trimming were deduced from the DNA. This table holds approximately 70,000 clones, 82% found once. V is TRBV19 and J is TRBJ2-6, with 7 nucleotides matching TRBD1. The sequencing sample was made of peripheral blood. The origin of this receptor is a human donor in a cohort sampled during active COVID-19. This CDR3 reads CASARTGIGGANVLTF. CDR3 DNA sequence: TGTGCCAGCGCGCGGACAGGCATAGGTGGGGCCAACGTCCTGACTTTC.